A selection of T cell receptor beta chains follows, all from one sample in a study of control samples from healthy donors and cancer patients. Sequencing was performed with immunoSEQ multiplex PCR; in TCRdb, only in-frame clones are kept and a portion is missing. In the table there are 68,000 or so clones, 83% of which are singletons. Sequenced: blood. The source is a man aged 55-75 years in good health. Both conserved end residues are part of each CDR3. The order of the fields is clone size, J gene, D gene, V gene, CDR3 DNA, CDR3 protein. D genes are given only for firm matches. Clone sizes are given selectively: once, few, many, or a class where the clone is expanded.

>.|TRBJ2-3|.|TRBV7-2
TGTGCCAGCAGCTTAGTTCTGGCAGATACGCAGTATTTT
CASSLVLADTQYF
>.|TRBJ2-3|TRBD2|TRBV18
TGTGCCAGCTCACCCGCGGGACTAGCGGGAGGTAGAAGAACAGATACGCAGTATTTT
CASSPAGLAGGRRTDTQYF
>once|TRBJ1-4|TRBD1|TRBV2
TGTGCCACTCAGGGGGCAGGTCGTGGGGAAAAACTGTTTTTT
CATQGAGRGEKLFF
>.|TRBJ1-5|.|TRBV4-3
TGCGCCAGCAGCCAAGGAATAGGTCAGGAAGTGAATCAGCCCCAGCATTTT
CASSQGIGQEVNQPQHF
>.|TRBJ2-1|TRBD2|TRBV10-2
TGCGCCAGCAGGGAAGGACTAGCGGGAGGGCCGGTCTTTGGGCATGAGCAGTTCTTC
CASREGLAGGPVFGHEQFF
>few|TRBJ2-1|TRBD2|TRBV19
TGTGCCAGTAGTATCGCTAGCGGGAATGAGCAGTTCTTC
CASSIASGNEQFF
>few|TRBJ1-5|.|TRBV28
TGTGCCTGCTGTTTATTGGCTGGGGGGGGTTTTTATAGCAATCAGCCCCAGCATTTT
CACCLLAGGGFYSNQPQHF
>once|TRBJ2-5|.|TRBV7-9
TGTGCCAGCAGCTTAGCGCTAACGGGCCCAAGGAGAGAGACCCAGTACTTC
CASSLALTGPRRETQYF
>.|TRBJ2-2|.|TRBV30
TGTGCCTGGAGGGCCCCCGGGACCTATTCATCCGGGGAGCTGTTTTTT
CAWRAPGTYSSGELFF
>.|TRBJ1-5|.|TRBV30
TGTGCCTGGAGGGGCGCAGGGAGCAATCAGCCCCAGCATTTT
CAWRGAGSNQPQHF
>.|TRBJ1-5|.|TRBV7-2
TGTGCCAGCAGCTTAGATGGGGGGTCGGCTCAGCCCCAGCATTTT
CASSLDGGSAQPQHF
>.|TRBJ2-5|.|TRBV6-2/TRBV6-3
TGTGCCAGCAGTTACTCGACGACAGGACAGCTAAAGGACCAAGAGACCCAGTACTTC
CASSYSTTGQLKDQETQYF
>.|TRBJ2-3|.|TRBV7-9
TGTGCCAGCAGCTTCCTAGAGGATACGCAGTATTTT
CASSFLEDTQYF